A single sample is the source of the 18 T cell receptor beta chains below, sequenced in a study of shared clonotypes between healthy human individuals. Data came from immunoSEQ multiplex PCR; TCRdb stores just in-frame clones and leaves some out. Of 1,500,000 or so clones listed, around 97% were seen once; the top ten hold about 1%. Material: naive CD4+ T cells sorted from blood. Subset: CD45RA+ positively selected. The source of these receptors is a man aged 25-45 years in good health.

Note on this clone: Other DNA sequences in this sample translate to the same CDR3. The V and J genes are TRBV5-1 and TRBJ2-1; 7 bases are shared with TRBD2. V trimming: 0 bases; J trimming: 3 bases; junction bases outside the gene matches: 3. Germline V gene sequence: CDR1 SGHRS, CDR2 YFSETQ. There are 15 residues in the CDR3. The CDR3 loop reads CASSLERTSYNEQFF. The CDR3 DNA reads TGCGCCAGCAGCTTGGAAAGGACTAGCTACAATGAGCAGTTCTTC.

The chain is built from TRBV7-9 and TRBJ2-1; D gene unclear. The CDR3 spans 13 residues. Trimming took 3 bases from V and 4 from J, leaving 7 bases between them. Germline assignment: CDR1 SEHNR and CDR2 FQNEAQ (reference sequence). CDR3 in amino acids: CASSFGQYNEQFF. The CDR3, as DNA: TGTGCCAGCAGCTTCGGCCAATACAATGAGCAGTTCTTC.

The chain links TRBV18 to TRBJ2-7, with a weak D call TRBD2 (6 bases). The germline gives CDR1 KGHSH, CDR2 LQKENI. The CDR3 runs to 15 residues. V was clipped by 6 bases and J by 3 bases, with 18 bases between them. The CDR3 nucleotides are TGTGCCAGCTCCCTCGACGTGGGAGGAAACTACGAGCAGTACTTC. This sequence encodes CASSLDVGGNYEQYF.

This clone was seen a single time. This sequence joins TRBV5-6 and TRBJ2-3; maybe TRBD2 (5 bases). CDR1 is SGHDT and CDR2 is YYEEEE in the germline V gene. Trimming took 0 bases from V and 4 from J, leaving 15 bases between them. This CDR3 spans 16 amino acids. Here the CDR3 reads CASSLEWRRVADTQYF. The CDR3 DNA is TGTGCCAGCAGCTTGGAGTGGCGGCGGGTTGCAGATACGCAGTATTTT.

The V and J genes are TRBV19 and TRBJ2-2; tentatively, D is TRBD1 or TRBD2 (5 bases each). V was clipped by 4 bases and J by 2 bases, with 17 bases between them. CDR1 is LNHDA and CDR2 is SQIVND in the germline V gene (reference sequence). This CDR3 is 17 amino acids long. The CDR3 nucleotides read TGTGCCAGTAGTACACTTCCGGGGACCGGTAACACCGGGGAGCTGTTTTTT. It encodes CASSTLPGTGNTGELFF.

The genes are TRBV19 and TRBJ1-2; D remains unclear. V was trimmed by 5 bases and J by 8 bases, leaving 12 bases between them. This CDR3 spans 12 amino acids. Germline V gene data show CDR1 as LNHDA and CDR2 as SQIVND (reference sequence). For the CDR3, the DNA is TGTGCCAGTAGTCGGGAACAGTTCGGCTACACCTTC. Translated: CASSREQFGYTF.

This clone has a single count. V is TRBV5-1 and J is TRBJ1-3; D call uncertain. Germline assignment: CDR1 SGHRS and CDR2 YFSETQ. The CDR3 spans 15 residues. V was trimmed by 4 bases and J by 0 bases, leaving 11 bases between them. The CDR3 here is CASSPPGSSGNTIYF. In DNA form, the CDR3 reads TGCGCCAGCAGCCCACCCGGCAGCTCTGGAAACACCATATATTTT.

The rearrangement joins TRBV5-4 to TRBJ2-1, with a tentative D call TRBD2 (5 bases). Germline V lookup: CDR1 SGHNT, CDR2 YYREEE (reference sequence). CDR3 length: 14 amino acids. The V end was cut by 0 bases, the J end by 7 bases, with 11 bases between. CDR3 nucleotide sequence: TGTGCCAGCAGCTTGGGCGTAGGCGGGAATGAGCAGTTCTTC. Residues: CASSLGVGGNEQFF.

On this clone itself: Other DNA sequences in the sample encode the same CDR3. The gene calls are TRBV5-1 and TRBJ2-7; D perhaps matches TRBD2 (6 bases). Deletions cut 4 bases from V and 4 bases from J, with 9 bases between. The CDR3 extends over 12 amino acids. CDR1 and CDR2 from the germline V gene are SGHRS and YFSETQ. DNA for the CDR3: TGCGCCAGCAGCCCGGAGGGGTACGAGCAGTACTTC. Translating gives CASSPEGYEQYF.

This chain links TRBV2 with TRBJ1-5; D possibly corresponds to TRBD1 (5 bases). V was clipped by 7 bases and J by 1 base, with 11 bases between them. This CDR3 is built from 14 residues. CDR1 SNHLY and CDR2 FYNNEI come from the germline V gene. The CDR3 nucleotides are TGTGCCAGCACTCTGGGGGAAAGCAATCAGCCCCAGCATTTT. It codes for CASTLGESNQPQHF.

The rearrangement joins TRBV4-2 to TRBJ2-2; D may be TRBD1 or TRBD2 (5 bases each). Between the trimmed V and J ends, which lost 5 bases and 2 bases, there was a span of 24 bases. This CDR3 is built from 19 residues. Looked up from germline, CDR1 is LGHNA and CDR2 is YNFKEQ. The CDR3 sequence: CASSSTPGARPINTGELFF. The DNA for the CDR3 is TGTGCCAGCAGCTCAACCCCCGGGGCCAGGCCCATAAACACCGGGGAGCTGTTTTTT.

This clone was recorded only once. The V gene is TRBV5-1, the J gene TRBJ2-6; D perhaps matches TRBD2 (6 bases). CDR1 and CDR2 from the germline V gene are SGHRS and YFSETQ. This CDR3 is 17 amino acids long. V was clipped by 0 bases and J by 2 bases, with 12 bases between them. CDR3 sequence: CASSLDPGGAGANVLTF. For the CDR3, the DNA is TGCGCCAGCAGCTTGGACCCTGGCGGGGCTGGGGCCAACGTCCTGACTTTC. Complete variable domain (other parts from reference TRBV5-1 and TRBJ2-6): KAGVTQTPRYLIKTRGQQVTLSCSPISGHRSVSWYQQTPGQGLQFLFEYFSETQRNKGNFPGRFSGRQFSNSRSEMNVSTLELGDSALYLCASSLDPGGAGANVLTFGAGSRLTVL.

This chain links TRBV9 with TRBJ1-1, with 8 bases identical to TRBD1. CDR1 is SGDLS and CDR2 is YYNGEE in the germline V gene. The CDR3 is 13 residues long. V was pared by 1 base and J by 8 bases, with 4 bases of the junction left unmatched. This CDR3 reads CASSVKQGGEAFF. CDR3 bases: TGTGCCAGCAGCGTAAAACAGGGGGGAGAAGCTTTCTTT.

The V and J genes are TRBV7-9 and TRBJ2-3; TRBD2 matches at 14 bases. From germline, CDR1 is SEHNR and CDR2 FQNEAQ (reference sequence). The CDR3 contains 18 residues. Trimming took 4 bases from V and 6 from J; bases not matched to a gene: 12. The CDR3 DNA reads TGTGCCAGCAGCTCCCTACGACTAGCGGGAGGGCCAGGTGATACGCAGTATTTT. Its translation: CASSSLRLAGGPGDTQYF.

This clone came up once. The junction does not match germline at one end; this may be a read error. V usage is TRBV28 and J usage is TRBJ2-7; 11 bases map to TRBD1. The CDR3 length is 15 residues. Germline loops: CDR1 MDHEN, CDR2 SYDVKM. CDR3 sequence reads: CASTRDRGVTYEQYF. The CDR3 bases are TGTGCGAGCACTCGGGACAGGGGGGTCACCTACGAGCAGTACTTC.

V gene TRBV9 combines with J gene TRBJ2-2, with TRBD2 matching over 11 bases. This CDR3 has 19 residues. Germline V lookup: CDR1 SGDLS, CDR2 YYNGEE. With V trimmed by 0 bases and J by 1 base, 8 bases remained unmatched. This CDR3 is CASSVDLLSGRGNTGELFF. The CDR3 coding sequence is TGTGCCAGCAGCGTAGACCTCCTTAGCGGGAGGGGGAACACCGGGGAGCTGTTTTTT.

The CDR3: CASSKRTELSGANVLTF. The CDR3, as DNA: TGTGCCAGCAGCAAACGGACGGAGCTCTCTGGGGCCAACGTCCTGACTTTC. The chain uses TRBV7-9 and TRBJ2-6; no firm D call. This CDR3 comprises 17 residues. The germline V and J ends were trimmed by 5 bases and 0 bases, with 14 bases remaining between them. Germline CDR1 is SEHNR and CDR2 is FQNEAQ (reference sequence).

This chain connects TRBV6-5 to TRBJ2-5; tentative D call: TRBD1 (5 bases). Germline V gene sequence: CDR1 MNHEY, CDR2 SVGAGI. The ends were cut back, 3 bases at V and 2 bases at J, with 16 bases in the middle. The CDR3 has 16 amino acids. The CDR3 is CASSYGLGTGQETQYF. The DNA of the CDR3 is TGTGCCAGCAGTTATGGTCTAGGTACAGGACAAGAGACCCAGTACTTC.